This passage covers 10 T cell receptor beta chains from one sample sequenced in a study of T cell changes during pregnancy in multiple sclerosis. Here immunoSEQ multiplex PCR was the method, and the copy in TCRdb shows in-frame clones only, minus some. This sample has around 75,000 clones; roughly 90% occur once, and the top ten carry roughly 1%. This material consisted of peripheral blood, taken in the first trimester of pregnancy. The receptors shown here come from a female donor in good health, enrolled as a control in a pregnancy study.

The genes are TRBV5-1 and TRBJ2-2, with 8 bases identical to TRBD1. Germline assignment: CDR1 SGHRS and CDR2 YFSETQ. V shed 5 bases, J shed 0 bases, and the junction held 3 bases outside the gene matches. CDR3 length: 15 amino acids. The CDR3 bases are TGCGCCAGCAGTAGGGGACAGGCGAACACCGGGGAGCTGTTTTTT. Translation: CASSRGQANTGELFF.

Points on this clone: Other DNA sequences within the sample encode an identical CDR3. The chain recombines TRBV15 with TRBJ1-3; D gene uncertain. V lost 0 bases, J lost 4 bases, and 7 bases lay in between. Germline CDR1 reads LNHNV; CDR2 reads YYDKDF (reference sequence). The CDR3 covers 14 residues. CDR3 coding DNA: TGTGCCACCAGCAGAGACCCGGGAGGAAACACCATATATTTT. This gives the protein CATSRDPGGNTIYF.

The CDR3 bases are TGTGCCAGCAGCTTACAGGTTAACTACGAGCAGTACTTC. The encoded protein is CASSLQVNYEQYF. The rearrangement uses TRBV7-2 and TRBJ2-7; D is undetermined. V was pared by 2 bases and J by 3 bases, with 8 bases between. The CDR3 loop spans 13 amino acids. The germline gives CDR1 SGHTA, CDR2 FQGNSA.

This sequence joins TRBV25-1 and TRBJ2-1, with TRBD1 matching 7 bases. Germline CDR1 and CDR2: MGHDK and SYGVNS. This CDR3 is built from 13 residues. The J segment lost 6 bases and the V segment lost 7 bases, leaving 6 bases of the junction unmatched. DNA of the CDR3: TGTGCCAGCACCTCCGGGACAGTCAATGAGCAGTTCTTC. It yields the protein CASTSGTVNEQFF.

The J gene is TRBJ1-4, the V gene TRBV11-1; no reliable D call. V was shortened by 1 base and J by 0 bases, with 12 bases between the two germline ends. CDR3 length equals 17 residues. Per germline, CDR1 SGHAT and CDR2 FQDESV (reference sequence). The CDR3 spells CASSLDPLRATNEKLFF. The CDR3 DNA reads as TGTGCCAGCAGCTTAGACCCGCTGAGGGCAACTAATGAAAAACTGTTTTTT.

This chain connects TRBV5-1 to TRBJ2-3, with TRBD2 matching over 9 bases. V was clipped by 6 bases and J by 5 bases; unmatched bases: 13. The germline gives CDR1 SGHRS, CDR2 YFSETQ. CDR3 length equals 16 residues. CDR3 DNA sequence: TGCGCCAGCAAGTCGTGGGTAGCGGGAGAGGGAGATACGCAGTATTTT. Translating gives CASKSWVAGEGDTQYF.

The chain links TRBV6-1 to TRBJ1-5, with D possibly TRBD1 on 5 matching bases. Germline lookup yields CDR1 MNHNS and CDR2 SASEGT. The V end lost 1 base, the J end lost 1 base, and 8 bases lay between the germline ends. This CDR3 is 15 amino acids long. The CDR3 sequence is CASSEDGASNQPQHF. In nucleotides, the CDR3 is TGTGCCAGCAGTGAAGATGGGGCGAGCAATCAGCCCCAGCATTTT.

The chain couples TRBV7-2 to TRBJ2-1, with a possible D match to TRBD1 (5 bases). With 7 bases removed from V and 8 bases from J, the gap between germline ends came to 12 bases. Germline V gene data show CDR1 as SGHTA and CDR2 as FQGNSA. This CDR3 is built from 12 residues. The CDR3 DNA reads TGTGCCAGCAACTCAAAGGGGTATGAGCAGTTCTTC. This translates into CASNSKGYEQFF.

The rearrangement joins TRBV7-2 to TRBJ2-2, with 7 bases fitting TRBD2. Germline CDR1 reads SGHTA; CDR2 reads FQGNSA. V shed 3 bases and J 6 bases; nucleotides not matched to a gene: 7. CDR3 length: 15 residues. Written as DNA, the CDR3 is TGTGCCAGCAGCTTTCTAGGGGACTATTCCGGGGAGCTGTTTTTT. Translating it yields CASSFLGDYSGELFF.

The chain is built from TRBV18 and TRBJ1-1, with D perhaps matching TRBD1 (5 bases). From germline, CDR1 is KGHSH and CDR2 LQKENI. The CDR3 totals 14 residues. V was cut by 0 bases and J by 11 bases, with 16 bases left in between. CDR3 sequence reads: CASSPPTGRTVAFF. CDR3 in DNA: TGTGCCAGCTCACCACCTACAGGCCGGACGGTGGCTTTCTTT.